This passage covers 25 T cell receptor beta chains from one sample sequenced in a study of cytomegalovirus exposure and HLA in healthy donors. It was with 60 Vbeta and 13 Jbeta primers that the PCR ran. The protocol was immunoSEQ multiplex PCR, while the TCRdb copy is restricted to in-frame clones and leaves out a portion. The data hold approximately 130,000 clones, with 60% to 85% observed a single time. Sample: PBMCs. The receptors shown here come from a woman aged 40 to 50 in good health and CMV-seronegative.

This clone was observed a handful of times. The genes are TRBV6-5 and TRBJ1-6, with D perhaps TRBD1 (6 bases). The germline V gene encodes CDR1 MNHEY and CDR2 SVGAGI. Trimming left V 9 bases short and J 10 bases short, with 16 bases between. The CDR3 length is 13 residues. The DNA of the CDR3 is TGTGCCAGTACGCAAGGGGGGGGATCACCCCTCCACTTT. As protein: CASTQGGGSPLHF.

The rearrangement joins TRBV5-4 to TRBJ2-7, with 10 positions matching TRBD2. CDR1 is SGHNT, CDR2 YYREEE, per germline (reference sequence). J lost 3 bases, V lost 1 base, and 7 bases had no gene match. This CDR3 contains 16 residues. The DNA of the CDR3 is TGTGCCAGCAGCTTGATTGGTACTAGCGGGGACTACGAGCAGTACTTC. It is translated as CASSLIGTSGDYEQYF.

The chain uses TRBV7-9 and TRBJ1-1; 12 bases line up with TRBD1. J lost 3 bases, V lost 4 bases, and 12 bases had no gene match. This CDR3 contains 18 residues. Germline CDR1 and CDR2: SEHNR and FQNEAQ (reference sequence). The CDR3 DNA follows: TGTGCCAGCAGCTCCTGGGACAGGGGGCGGGGTGAAGACACTGAAGCTTTCTTT. Amino acids: CASSSWDRGRGEDTEAFF. The whole variable domain, filled in from reference TRBV7-9 and TRBJ1-1, reads DTGVSQNPRHKITKRGQNVTFRCDPISEHNRLYWYRQTLGQGPEFLTYFQNEAQLEKSRLLSDRFSAERPKGSFSTLEIQRTEQGDSAMYLCASSSWDRGRGEDTEAFFGQGTRLTVV.

In this sample, this clone turned up a few times. The chain has TRBV9 and TRBJ2-7, with D tentatively TRBD1 (5 bases). Per the germline V gene, CDR1 is SGDLS and CDR2 is YYNGEE. Trimming left V 3 bases short and J 0 bases short, with 16 bases between. This CDR3 is 16 amino acids long. The CDR3: CASSEGPHTSSYEQYF. In DNA, the CDR3 is TGTGCCAGCAGCGAGGGGCCCCACACGAGCTCCTACGAGCAGTACTTC. The full variable domain, its missing parts supplied by reference TRBV9 and TRBJ2-7, is DSGVTQTPKHLITATGQRVTLRCSPRSGDLSVYWYQQSLDQGLQFLIQYYNGEERAKGNILERFSAQQFPDLHSELNLSSLELGDSALYFCASSEGPHTSSYEQYFGPGTRLTVT.

This clone occurred a few times. At one end the junction does not follow the germline gene, possibly because of a read error. V gene TRBV7-2 combines with J gene TRBJ1-5; D ambiguous. CDR3 size: 15 residues. Germline V gene data show CDR1 as SGHTA and CDR2 as FQGNSA. The CDR3: CASSLAPGSSQPQHF. The CDR3 DNA is TGTGCCAGCAGCTTAGCGCCGGGTAGCAGTCAGCCCCAGCATTTT.

This chain connects TRBV27 to TRBJ1-5; 7 bases map to TRBD1. The ends lost 6 bases at V and 4 bases at J; junction bases unmatched: 6. The CDR3 is 14 amino acids. Per the germline V gene, CDR1 is MNHEY and CDR2 is SMNVEV (reference sequence). The CDR3 spells CASRSGGGNQPQHF. The CDR3 DNA is TGTGCCAGCAGATCAGGGGGAGGAAATCAGCCCCAGCATTTT.

The CDR3 is CASSQSYGERIEKLFF. CDR3 bases: TGTGCCAGCAGCCAATCTTACGGGGAGCGTATTGAAAAACTGTTTTTT. The gene calls are TRBV4-2 and TRBJ1-4, with D unresolved. The germline CDR1 and CDR2 sequences are LGHNA and YNFKEQ. Trimming pared 2 bases from V and 7 bases from J, leaving 17 bases between. The CDR3 covers 16 residues.

The chain recombines TRBV19 with TRBJ2-2, with 7 bases that match TRBD1. Germline loops: CDR1 LNHDA, CDR2 SQIVND (reference sequence). This CDR3 is 16 amino acids long. The V gene end was trimmed by 6 bases and the J gene end by 6 bases; junction bases not matched to a gene: 13. The chain's CDR3 is CASSPGTAKNSGELFF. The CDR3 DNA reads TGTGCCAGTAGCCCTGGGACAGCCAAAAATTCCGGGGAGCTGTTTTTT.

This chain joins TRBV4-2 and TRBJ1-5; TRBD1 matches at 8 bases. The CDR3 is made up of 15 amino acids. CDR1 is LGHNA, CDR2 YNFKEQ, per germline. J lost 5 bases, V lost 1 base, and 4 bases had no gene match. CDR3 in amino acids: CASSQGAGGDQPQHF. DNA for the CDR3: TGTGCCAGCAGCCAAGGAGCAGGGGGCGATCAGCCCCAGCATTTT.

V and J are TRBV5-1 and TRBJ2-7; possible D gene TRBD1, 5 bases. Looked up from germline, CDR1 is SGHRS and CDR2 is YFSETQ. With 4 bases removed from V and 7 bases from J, the gap between germline ends came to 21 bases. This CDR3 region has 15 residues. The CDR3 DNA is TGCGCCAGCAGCCCACTAACAGGCCCACCAACGGAGCAGTACTTC. It is translated as CASSPLTGPPTEQYF.

The rearrangement links TRBV4-1 to TRBJ2-3, with 9 bases matching TRBD2. Germline V CDR1 and CDR2: MGHRA, YSYEKL. The V gene end was trimmed by 3 bases and the J gene end by 1 base; junction bases not matched to a gene: 5. This CDR3 region has 16 residues. CDR3: CASSHPSGVGTDTQYF. CDR3 nucleotides: TGCGCCAGCAGCCACCCTAGCGGGGTAGGCACAGATACGCAGTATTTT.

The chain recombines TRBV2 with TRBJ2-7; D is perhaps TRBD1 (7 bases). There are 15 residues in the CDR3. Germline V gene lookup returns CDR1 SNHLY and CDR2 FYNNEI. Trimming took 3 bases from V and 2 from J, leaving 14 bases between them. CDR3 bases: TGTGCCAGCAGTGACCCTCGCAGGGGGGCCTACGAGCAGTACTTC. Encoded protein: CASSDPRRGAYEQYF.

V gene TRBV5-1 combines with J gene TRBJ2-7; 10 bases align to TRBD2. V was pared by 0 bases and J by 4 bases, with 4 bases of the junction left unmatched. Germline assignment: CDR1 SGHRS and CDR2 YFSETQ. The CDR3 has 15 residues. The CDR3 protein is CASSLATSGAYEQYF. CDR3 DNA sequence: TGCGCCAGCAGCTTGGCTACTAGCGGGGCATACGAGCAGTACTTC.

The genes are TRBV9 and TRBJ2-5; D ambiguous. V was pared by 0 bases and J by 5 bases, with 11 bases between. The CDR3 consists of 14 residues. Germline values: CDR1 SGDLS, CDR2 YYNGEE. Written as DNA, the CDR3 is TGTGCCAGCAGCGTAGGGGCAGGAAGGGAGACCCAGTACTTC. This codes for CASSVGAGRETQYF.

This chain joins TRBV19 and TRBJ2-1; 9 bases align to TRBD2. The germline V gene encodes CDR1 LNHDA and CDR2 SQIVND (reference sequence). V dropped 5 bases and J dropped 9; count of bases not matched to a gene: 2. The CDR3 spans 12 residues. The CDR3 coding sequence is TGTGCCAGTAGTCCTAGCGGGGTTGAGCAGTTCTTC. It is translated as CASSPSGVEQFF.

The chain carries TRBV28 and TRBJ1-2; D is perhaps TRBD1 (5 bases). CDR3 length equals 12 residues. Trimming cost V 2 bases and J 8 bases, with 9 bases left between them. CDR1 is MDHEN, CDR2 SYDVKM, per germline. As DNA, the CDR3 is TGTGCCAGCAGTTTAGGGGGGTGGGGCTACACCTTC. Amino acids: CASSLGGWGYTF.

V and J are TRBV14 and TRBJ1-1; D possibly corresponds to TRBD1 (6 bases). This CDR3 is 16 amino acids long. Deletions cut 2 bases from V and 2 bases from J, with 15 bases between. The germline V gene encodes CDR1 SGHDN and CDR2 FVKESK. CDR3 sequence: CASSQRRGGSNTEAFF. The CDR3 coding sequence is TGTGCCAGCAGCCAAAGGCGCGGGGGCTCCAACACTGAAGCTTTCTTT.

The table lists this clone with a few counts. The V gene is TRBV7-8, the J gene TRBJ1-1, with D possibly TRBD1 on 6 matching bases. CDR3 length: 16 amino acids. Trimming cost V 2 bases and J 0 bases, with 13 bases left between them. Germline lookup yields CDR1 SGHVS and CDR2 FQNEAQ. This CDR3 is CASSLITGTLNTEAFF. The CDR3 DNA reads TGTGCCAGCAGCTTAATTACAGGGACCCTGAACACTGAAGCTTTCTTT. Using reference TRBV7-8 and TRBJ1-1 for the parts outside the CDR3, the full variable domain is GAGVSQSPRYKVAKRGQDVALRCDPISGHVSLFWYQQALGQGPEFLTYFQNEAQLDKSGLPSDRFFAERPEGSVSTLKIQRTQQEDSAVYLCASSLITGTLNTEAFFGQGTRLTVV.

The chain recombines TRBV6-5 with TRBJ2-7; a weak D match, TRBD2 (5 bases). Germline values: CDR1 MNHEY, CDR2 SVGAGI. Trimming shortened V by 2 bases and J by 2 bases, and 7 bases separated the two germline ends. The CDR3 runs to 13 residues. This CDR3 is CASSYGRAYEQYF. The CDR3 DNA reads TGTGCCAGCAGTTACGGGCGGGCCTACGAGCAGTACTTC.

CDR3 nucleotides: TGTGCCAGCAGTAGGATATCGACGGGTGGCTACACCTTC. Its protein product is CASSRISTGGYTF. This chain connects TRBV6-1 to TRBJ1-2; D remains unclear. The CDR3 contains 13 residues. Trimming pared 5 bases from V and 7 bases from J, leaving 14 bases between. Germline V gene data show CDR1 as MNHNS and CDR2 as SASEGT.

This clone showed up just a few times. This sequence joins TRBV10-3 and TRBJ2-3; 8 bases line up with TRBD2. V lost 6 bases to trimming and J lost 0 bases; unmatched junction nucleotides: 11. Germline V CDR1 and CDR2: ENHRY, SYGVKD. The CDR3 has 17 residues. The CDR3 here is CAISGAGDRLSTDTQYF. CDR3 nucleotide sequence: TGTGCCATCAGCGGAGCGGGGGATCGGCTTAGCACAGATACGCAGTATTTT.

The rearrangement uses TRBV27 and TRBJ2-2; 7 bases agree with TRBD1. The J segment lost 2 bases and the V segment lost 5 bases, leaving 8 bases of the junction unmatched. Germline V gene data show CDR1 as MNHEY and CDR2 as SMNVEV (reference sequence). CDR3 length equals 16 residues. The CDR3 loop is CASSLRTGHNTGELFF. The DNA for the CDR3 is TGTGCCAGCAGTCTAAGGACAGGACATAACACCGGGGAGCTGTTTTTT.

This chain joins TRBV7-2 and TRBJ2-2, with D possibly being TRBD1 (6 bases). This CDR3 contains 17 residues. Looked up from germline, CDR1 is SGHTA and CDR2 is FQGNSA. V lost 1 base, J lost 4 bases, and 16 bases lay in between. CDR3 nucleotides: TGTGCCAGCAGCTTAGGACTACAGGGATCCGGCACCGGGGAGCTGTTTTTT. Amino acids: CASSLGLQGSGTGELFF.

This chain uses TRBV19 with TRBJ2-3, with a weak D call TRBD1 (6 bases). Germline V gives CDR1 LNHDA, CDR2 SQIVND (reference sequence). V lost 6 bases to trimming and J lost 5 bases, with 12 bases between them. The CDR3 sequence is 13 residues long. The CDR3 here is CASRTSGEDTQYF. CDR3 nucleotides: TGTGCCAGTAGAACCTCAGGGGAAGATACGCAGTATTTT.

The chain is built from TRBV5-6 and TRBJ1-2; TRBD1 is a possible D gene (5 bases). The CDR3 loop spans 13 amino acids. V gave up 4 bases and J gave up 5 bases, with 12 bases separating them. Germline assignment: CDR1 SGHDT and CDR2 YYEEEE. This CDR3 is CASSQGLLYGYTF. CDR3 sequence (DNA): TGTGCCAGCAGCCAGGGACTGCTTTATGGCTACACCTTC.